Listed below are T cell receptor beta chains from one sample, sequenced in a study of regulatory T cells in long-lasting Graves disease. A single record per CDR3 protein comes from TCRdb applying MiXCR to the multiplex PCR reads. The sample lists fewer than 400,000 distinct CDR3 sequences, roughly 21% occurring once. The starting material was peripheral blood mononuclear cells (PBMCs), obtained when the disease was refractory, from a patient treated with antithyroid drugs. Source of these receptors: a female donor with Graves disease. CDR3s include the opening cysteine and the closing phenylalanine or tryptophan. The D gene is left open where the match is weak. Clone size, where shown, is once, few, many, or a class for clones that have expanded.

CDR3: CAISDLRPPRSSYEQYF
DNA: TGTGCCATCAGTGACTTGCGACCCCCGAGGAGCTCCTACGAGCAGTACTTC
D: NA
V: TRBV10-3
size: NA
J: TRBJ2-7

CDR3: CASTRYPGPQLFF
DNA: TGTGCCAGCACCCGTTACCCGGGACCACAACTGTTTTTT
D: NA
V: TRBV12-3/TRBV12-4
size: many
J: TRBJ1-4

CDR3: CASSLDVGGRSTEAFF
DNA: TGTGCCAGCAGTTTAGACGTGGGGGGGCGATCGACTGAAGCTTTCTTT
D: NA
V: TRBV27
size: many
J: TRBJ1-1

CDR3: CASSVQQNTEAFF
DNA: TGTGCCAGCAGCGTCCAACAGAACACTGAAGCTTTCTTT
D: NA
V: TRBV7-3
size: NA
J: TRBJ1-1

CDR3: CASSLYGHEQYF
DNA: TGTGCCAGCAGCCTTTATGGACACGAGCAGTACTTC
D: NA
V: TRBV14
size: NA
J: TRBJ2-7

CDR3: CASSLSFRDSYEQYF
DNA: TGTGCCAGCAGCTTGTCCTTCCGGGACAGCTACGAGCAGTACTTC
D: TRBD1
V: TRBV5-6
size: NA
J: TRBJ2-7

CDR3: CASINARPEGSLHF
DNA: TGTGCCAGCATAAATGCCCGGCCCGAGGGCTCCCTCCACTTT
D: NA
V: TRBV6-1
size: NA
J: TRBJ1-6

CDR3: CASSPLTVAYNAEAFF
DNA: TGTGCCAGCAGTCCATTGACAGTAGCCTATAACGCTGAAGCTTTCTTT
D: NA
V: TRBV12-3/TRBV12-4
size: few
J: TRBJ1-1

CDR3: CSAWETVPSGNTIYF
DNA: TGCAGCGCCTGGGAGACAGTTCCTTCTGGAAACACCATATATTTT
D: NA
V: TRBV29-1
size: NA
J: TRBJ1-3

CDR3: CASSFLRGRAEKLFF
DNA: TGTGCCAGCAGTTTTCTCCGGGGGAGGGCTGAAAAACTGTTTTTT
D: NA
V: TRBV12-3/TRBV12-4
size: many
J: TRBJ1-4

CDR3: CASSRPGGSQPQHF
DNA: TGTGCCAGCAGCCGTCCGGGTGGGTCCCAGCCCCAGCATTTT
D: NA
V: TRBV7-9
size: many
J: TRBJ1-5

CDR3: CASSLQGDRTGELFF
DNA: TGTGCCAGCTCATTACAGGGGGATCGGACCGGGGAGCTGTTTTTT
D: TRBD1
V: TRBV18
size: few
J: TRBJ2-2

CDR3: CASSLELTGAGAFF
DNA: TGTGCCAGCAGTTTGGAACTGACAGGGGCGGGGGCTTTCTTT
D: TRBD1
V: TRBV27
size: many
J: TRBJ1-1

CDR3: CSAPDRWTEKLFF
DNA: TGCAGTGCTCCCGACAGGTGGACAGAAAAACTGTTTTTT
D: NA
V: TRBV20-1
size: many
J: TRBJ1-4

CDR3: CASSLVGESLNTEAFF
DNA: TGTGCCAGCAGCTTAGTGGGAGAGAGCTTGAACACTGAAGCTTTCTTT
D: NA
V: TRBV7-9
size: few
J: TRBJ1-1

CDR3: CATSSLDTARTGETQYF
DNA: TGTGCCACCAGCAGCTTAGACACCGCAAGGACGGGAGAGACCCAGTACTTC
D: NA
V: TRBV15
size: NA
J: TRBJ2-5

CDR3: CASSFMDRDQETQYF
DNA: TGTGCCAGCAGTTTCATGGACAGGGACCAAGAGACCCAGTACTTC
D: TRBD1
V: TRBV28
size: many
J: TRBJ2-5

CDR3: CASSFEIRPGANVLTF
DNA: TGCGCCAGCAGCTTCGAGATCCGCCCTGGGGCCAACGTCCTGACTTTC
D: NA
V: TRBV5-1
size: many
J: TRBJ2-6

CDR3: CASSYSGTTRGEQYF
DNA: TGTGCCAGCAGTTACTCGGGGACCACGAGAGGCGAGCAGTACTTC
D: NA
V: TRBV6-2/TRBV6-3
size: NA
J: TRBJ2-7

CDR3: CASSVEGFTEAFF
DNA: TGTGCCAGCAGTGTTGAGGGATTCACTGAAGCTTTCTTT
D: NA
V: TRBV12-3/TRBV12-4
size: few
J: TRBJ1-1

CDR3: CASSLRDLGNQETQYF
DNA: TGTGCCAGCTCACTCCGGGACCTTGGGAACCAAGAGACCCAGTACTTC
D: NA
V: TRBV18
size: many
J: TRBJ2-5

CDR3: CASSQDWQGAGGYTF
DNA: TGTGCCAGCAGCCAAGATTGGCAGGGGGCAGGTGGCTACACCTTC
D: TRBD1
V: TRBV3-1
size: NA
J: TRBJ1-2

CDR3: CASSLGTGGSGETQYF
DNA: TGTGCCAGCAGCTTGGGGACAGGGGGCTCTGGGGAGACCCAGTACTTC
D: TRBD1
V: TRBV11-2
size: many
J: TRBJ2-5

CDR3: CASSQDGGQASKQYF
DNA: TGTGCCAGCAGCCAAGATGGGGGACAGGCCAGCAAGCAGTACTTC
D: TRBD1
V: TRBV3-1
size: NA
J: TRBJ2-7

CDR3: CSAYGTGTESQPQHF
DNA: TGCAGTGCTTATGGAACCGGGACAGAAAGTCAGCCCCAGCATTTT
D: TRBD1
V: TRBV20-1
size: NA
J: TRBJ1-5

CDR3: CAISRPGGETQYF
DNA: TGTGCCATCAGTCGACCCGGGGGCGAGACCCAGTACTTC
D: NA
V: TRBV10-3
size: many
J: TRBJ2-5

CDR3: CASRKGAFGGYEQYF
DNA: TGTGCCAGCAGAAAAGGCGCCTTTGGGGGGTACGAGCAGTACTTC
D: NA
V: TRBV28
size: many
J: TRBJ2-7

CDR3: CAWSVGLGYNTEAFF
DNA: TGTGCCTGGAGTGTAGGGTTGGGCTACAACACTGAAGCTTTCTTT
D: NA
V: TRBV30
size: NA
J: TRBJ1-1

CDR3: CASRGLAGGSSYNEQFF
DNA: TGTGCCAGCAGGGGACTAGCGGGGGGAAGCTCCTACAATGAGCAGTTCTTC
D: TRBD2
V: TRBV2
size: NA
J: TRBJ2-1

CDR3: CASSPYRVSGTEAFF
DNA: TGTGCCAGCTCACCATACAGGGTGTCGGGCACTGAAGCTTTCTTT
D: NA
V: TRBV18
size: NA
J: TRBJ1-1

CDR3: CASSQEYQNQPQHF
DNA: TGTGCCAGCAGTCAGGAGTACCAGAATCAGCCCCAGCATTTT
D: NA
V: TRBV12-3/TRBV12-4
size: many
J: TRBJ1-5

CDR3: CASSEGLAGADTQYF
DNA: TGCGCCAGCAGTGAGGGACTAGCGGGAGCAGATACGCAGTATTTT
D: TRBD2
V: TRBV10-2
size: few
J: TRBJ2-3

CDR3: CSASNPHSPLHF
DNA: TGCAGTGCTAGTAACCCGCATTCACCCCTCCACTTT
D: NA
V: TRBV20-1
size: few
J: TRBJ1-6

CDR3: CAISESYESYEQYF
DNA: TGTGCCATCAGTGAGTCTTATGAGTCCTACGAGCAGTACTTC
D: NA
V: TRBV10-3
size: NA
J: TRBJ2-7

CDR3: CASSPSFQGIYEQYF
DNA: TGTGCCAGCTCACCGTCCTTCCAAGGAATCTACGAGCAGTACTTC
D: NA
V: TRBV18
size: many
J: TRBJ2-7

CDR3: CSVAGSGAGEQFF
DNA: TGCAGCGTTGCTGGATCGGGGGCCGGCGAGCAGTTCTTC
D: NA
V: TRBV29-1
size: few
J: TRBJ2-1

CDR3: CASSIRGPATQYF
DNA: TGTGCCAGTAGTATCCGTGGACCAGCTACGCAGTATTTT
D: NA
V: TRBV19
size: NA
J: TRBJ2-3

CDR3: CASSLAQGFNEQYF
DNA: TGTGCCAGCAGCTTAGCCCAGGGGTTCAACGAGCAGTACTTC
D: NA
V: TRBV7-9
size: NA
J: TRBJ2-7

CDR3: CAISDGAITEAFF
DNA: TGTGCCATCAGTGACGGAGCAATCACTGAAGCTTTCTTT
D: NA
V: TRBV10-3
size: few
J: TRBJ1-1

CDR3: CASSPALGGNQPQHF
DNA: TGTGCCAGTAGTCCTGCCCTCGGGGGCAATCAGCCCCAGCATTTT
D: NA
V: TRBV19
size: NA
J: TRBJ1-5

CDR3: CASSAMGLAKNIQYF
DNA: TGTGCCAGCAGTGCTATGGGGTTAGCCAAAAACATTCAGTACTTC
D: NA
V: TRBV6-1
size: many
J: TRBJ2-4

CDR3: CASSYGQVEQYF
DNA: TGTGCCAGCAGTTACGGACAGGTCGAGCAGTACTTC
D: TRBD1
V: TRBV6-5
size: many
J: TRBJ2-7

CDR3: CASSLDFPTGELFF
DNA: TGTGCCAGCAGCTTAGATTTTCCCACCGGGGAGCTGTTTTTT
D: NA
V: TRBV11-3
size: many
J: TRBJ2-2

CDR3: CSAGRKYQETQYF
DNA: TGCAGCGCTGGACGGAAGTACCAAGAGACCCAGTACTTC
D: NA
V: TRBV29-1
size: NA
J: TRBJ2-5

CDR3: CASSVGDGGKLFF
DNA: TGTGCCAGCAGCGTAGGGGACGGTGGAAAACTGTTTTTT
D: NA
V: TRBV9
size: NA
J: TRBJ1-4

CDR3: CASSDLRARPQHF
DNA: TGTGCCAGCAGTGATCTAAGGGCCCGGCCCCAGCATTTT
D: NA
V: TRBV2
size: NA
J: TRBJ1-5

CDR3: CASSDMRQGGFGQYF
DNA: TGTGCCAGCAGTGATATGCGACAGGGTGGGTTTGGGCAGTACTTC
D: TRBD1
V: TRBV2
size: many
J: TRBJ2-7

CDR3: CASSFHIYEQYF
DNA: TGTGCCAGCAGCTTTCACATCTACGAGCAGTACTTC
D: NA
V: TRBV7-8
size: NA
J: TRBJ2-7

CDR3: CASSLVEQGAYEQYF
DNA: TGTGCCAGCAGTTTGGTGGAACAGGGGGCTTACGAGCAGTACTTC
D: TRBD1
V: TRBV6-5
size: many
J: TRBJ2-7